The rows below give T cell receptor beta chains drawn from one sample of a study of cytotoxic CD8 clonotypes in ibrutinib-treated CLL. This table comes from immunoSEQ multiplex PCR, and its TCRdb copy is limited to in-frame clones, with some not included. Counted here are about 45,000 clones, approximately 65% occurring once; the ten biggest clones make up roughly 21%. The material sequenced was PBMCs, taken after 24 months of ibrutinib treatment. The source is a human donor with chronic lymphocytic leukemia. Each CDR3 is given with its conserved first and last residue.

v_call: TRBV7-9; j_call: TRBJ1-2; cdr3_aa: CASSLFWQGPNYGYTF
v_call: TRBV16; j_call: TRBJ2-3; cdr3_aa: CASIPVIAATQYF
v_call: TRBV27; j_call: TRBJ1-4; cdr3_aa: CASSPQGRGREKLFF
v_call: TRBV4-2; j_call: TRBJ1-2; cdr3_aa: CASSQDLLLGDGYTF
v_call: TRBV9; j_call: TRBJ2-7; cdr3_aa: CASRPRSNEQYF
v_call: TRBV7-8; j_call: TRBJ1-2; cdr3_aa: CASSLDREAGYTF
v_call: TRBV5-1; j_call: TRBJ1-4; cdr3_aa: CASSLEGGANEKLFF
v_call: TRBV30; j_call: TRBJ1-1; cdr3_aa: CAWDRGDTEAFF
v_call: TRBV9; j_call: TRBJ2-2; cdr3_aa: CASSLSTNTGELFF
v_call: TRBV7-9; j_call: TRBJ1-1; cdr3_aa: CASSLDSGSTEAFF
v_call: TRBV21-1; j_call: TRBJ2-3; cdr3_aa: CASSKDRAYTDTQYF
v_call: TRBV10-3; j_call: TRBJ1-2; cdr3_aa: CAISESTDYRNYGYTF
v_call: TRBV29-1; j_call: TRBJ2-3; cdr3_aa: CSVEIGTDTQYF
v_call: TRBV5-6; j_call: TRBJ2-7; cdr3_aa: CASSPEAATGSYEQYF
v_call: TRBV7-9; j_call: TRBJ2-1; cdr3_aa: CASSLVVNALSSYNEQFF
v_call: TRBV4-2; j_call: TRBJ1-1; cdr3_aa: CASSQEEGTEAFF
v_call: TRBV28; j_call: TRBJ1-5; cdr3_aa: CASVQNNQPQHF
v_call: TRBV29-1; j_call: TRBJ1-2; cdr3_aa: CSVDQAGYTF
v_call: TRBV28; j_call: TRBJ2-7; cdr3_aa: CASSSGHTYEQYF
v_call: TRBV6-4; j_call: TRBJ2-2; cdr3_aa: CASIPNKGVKNTGELFF
v_call: TRBV5-6; j_call: TRBJ2-1; cdr3_aa: CASSLTLAGGPINEQFF
v_call: TRBV7-9; j_call: TRBJ2-1; cdr3_aa: CASSSFYNEQFF
v_call: TRBV30; j_call: TRBJ1-3; cdr3_aa: CAWSRRAGNTIYF
v_call: TRBV9; j_call: TRBJ2-2; cdr3_aa: CASSVAGGYTGELFF
v_call: TRBV5-1; j_call: TRBJ1-6; cdr3_aa: CASSLGQGNSPLHF
v_call: TRBV5-1; j_call: TRBJ2-1; cdr3_aa: CASSSEMGVYYNEQFF
v_call: TRBV28; j_call: TRBJ1-5; cdr3_aa: CASSLPAGGGFSNQPQHF
v_call: TRBV28; j_call: TRBJ2-5; cdr3_aa: CASSSGTGTQETQYF
v_call: TRBV10-2; j_call: TRBJ2-2; cdr3_aa: CASSDRLANTGELFF
v_call: TRBV15; j_call: TRBJ1-2; cdr3_aa: CATSRDGRRGYTF
v_call: TRBV11-2; j_call: TRBJ1-5; cdr3_aa: CASSMGQGSNQPQHF
v_call: TRBV6-6; j_call: TRBJ1-4; cdr3_aa: CASRDGTVTNEKLFF